Many counts were recorded for the clone carrying this T cell receptor (beta chain). Its antigen remains unknown. The germline V gene encodes CDR1 LGHNA and CDR2 YSLEER. J lost 5 bases, V lost 0 bases, and 15 bases had no gene match. This CDR3 spans 19 amino acids. The data derive from a study of T cell repertoires in cytomegalovirus infection. Study-wide context: Both recently identified HLA-C-restricted and well-studied HLA-B-restricted CMV epitopes were used in the study.

TCRdb independently ran MiXCR on the reads; one entry per CDR3 protein. The profile covers 150,000 to 200,000 distinct CDR3 sequences, with roughly 22% appearing a single time and around a quarter taken by the ten largest. Study outcomes and limitations: Ex vivo responses were dominated by HLA-C-restricted CMV-specific TCR beta clonotypes. Public TCR beta family frequency separated CMV-and-HLA carriers, including in an independent cohort.

This specimen was CD8+ T cells from cultured PBMCs, taken from culture after CMV antigen stimulation. This clonotype originated in a human donor in good health (CMV status not recorded). Some clones in this sample may be carry-over from other donors' samples. The V call is TRBV4-3, the J call TRBJ2-3; 9 bases align to TRBD2. DNA of the CDR3: TGCGCCAGCAGCCAAGATAGCGAAGGGCTAGCGGGGTTAGAAGATACGCAGTATTTT. Residues: CASSQDSEGLAGLEDTQYF.